The entry that follows covers one T cell receptor beta chain sequence. As processed by the authors: Amplified reference gene primers provided the basis for estimating nucleated cell counts. The repertoire was sequenced with immunoSEQ multiplex PCR; TCRdb's copy has only in-frame clones and lacks some. The V and J calls and clone size were taken over from that table, and D and trimming were inferred from the DNA. The repertoire includes around 230,000 clones, more than 75% of them detected once, and 12% sits in the top ten. The data were taken from a study of blood T cell repertoires in COVID-19. In the study overall: Samples representing acute and convalescent COVID-19 were sourced from the United States, Italy and Spain. PBMCs, B-cell-depleted T cells, or T cells provided the cDNA or gDNA that made up the material.

CDR1 is SGHKS, CDR2 YYEKEE, per germline (reference sequence). The CDR3 loop spans 13 amino acids. Trimming stripped 0 bases from V and 7 bases from J, with 10 bases between. The source of this sequence is a woman aged 60-75 years with active or convalescent COVID-19. The J gene is TRBJ1-2, the V gene TRBV5-5; D ambiguous. What was sequenced was peripheral blood. DNA for the CDR3: TGTGCCAGCAGCTTGGCCGCGGTACTTGGCTACACCTTC. It specifies CASSLAAVLGYTF.